A selection of T cell receptor beta chains follows, all from one sample in a study of OX40 agonist ivuxolimab in advanced cancers. Profiled with immunoSEQ multiplex PCR; TCRdb holds only in-frame clones, not every one. Of around 30,000 clones listed, about four fifths are singletons. Sequenced material: CD4+ or CD8+ T cells sorted from blood, taken in a trial of the OX40 agonist ivuxolimab. Receptors originate from an adult with an advanced solid tumor such as melanoma, head and neck, liver or kidney cancer. Each CDR3 is given with its conserved first and last residue. The D gene is left open where the match is weak. Size tells how often a clone was seen (once, few, many) or the class of an expanded clone, and some rows leave it out.

V gene	J gene	D gene	clone size	CDR3 protein	CDR3 DNA
TRBV6-5	TRBJ2-6	.	.	CASSGSFSGANVLTF	TGTGCCAGCAGTGGGTCTTTCTCTGGGGCCAACGTCCTGACTTTC
TRBV7-2	TRBJ2-7	.	once	CASSLEGGGRYEQYF	TGTGCCAGCAGCTTAGAAGGTGGGGGGCGCTACGAGCAGTACTTC
TRBV5-1	TRBJ2-3	.	once	CASSSDSLTDTQYF	TGCGCCAGCAGCTCCGACTCGCTCACAGATACGCAGTATTTT
TRBV7-9	TRBJ2-1	TRBD1	once	CASSPEDRVREQFF	TGTGCCAGCAGCCCCGAAGACAGGGTTCGGGAGCAGTTCTTC
TRBV6-5	TRBJ1-5	TRBD1	.	CASSSQGAGGNQPQHF	TGTGCCAGCAGTTCACAGGGGGCGGGAGGCAATCAGCCCCAGCATTTT
TRBV19	TRBJ2-3	.	.	CASSIIFTGTYTDTQYF	TGTGCCAGTAGTATCATCTTTACAGGGACCTACACAGATACGCAGTATTTT
TRBV2	TRBJ1-5	TRBD1	.	CASSPGQGTPSNQPQHF	TGTGCCAGCAGCCCAGGACAGGGCACACCTAGCAATCAGCCCCAGCATTTT
TRBV2	TRBJ2-7	.	.	CAQTIGAGSYEQYF	TGTGCCCAGACGATAGGGGCTGGGTCCTACGAGCAGTACTTC
TRBV9	TRBJ2-7	.	.	CASSAGTETYEQYF	TGTGCCAGCAGCGCCGGGACGGAGACCTACGAGCAGTACTTC
TRBV9	TRBJ2-1	TRBD2	.	CASSVLTSAYNEQFF	TGTGCCAGCAGCGTCCTGACTAGCGCCTACAATGAGCAGTTCTTC
TRBV19	TRBJ2-6	.	.	CASISGANVLTF	TGTGCCAGTATTTCTGGGGCCAACGTCCTGACTTTC
TRBV6-6	TRBJ2-1	.	.	CASSYRGYDYNEQFF	TGTGCCAGCAGTTACAGGGGGTATGATTACAATGAGCAGTTCTTC
TRBV6-5	TRBJ2-7	TRBD1	.	CASSGTVYLDEQYF	TGTGCCAGCAGCGGGACAGTCTACCTGGACGAGCAGTACTTC
TRBV10-3	TRBJ2-5	.	.	CAISESHGETQYF	TGTGCCATCAGTGAGTCGCACGGAGAGACCCAGTACTTC
TRBV13	TRBJ1-2	.	.	CASSWIRTERANGYTF	TGTGCCAGCAGCTGGATACGGACAGAGCGAGCTAATGGCTACACCTTC
TRBV5-4	TRBJ2-3	TRBD2	.	CASSPGTSVQYF	TGTGCCAGCAGCCCCGGGACTAGCGTGCAGTATTTT
TRBV21-1	TRBJ1-1	.	.	CASSARMYGIPEAFF	TGTGCCAGCAGCGCCCGTATGTACGGGATCCCTGAAGCTTTCTTT
TRBV11-2	TRBJ2-7	.	.	CASSLEGPSEQYF	TGTGCCAGCAGCTTAGAGGGCCCGAGCGAGCAGTACTTC
TRBV6-5	TRBJ2-7	.	.	CAGAPGPSYEQYF	TGTGCCGGCGCTCCGGGACCCTCCTACGAGCAGTACTTC
TRBV11-2	TRBJ2-7	TRBD1	.	CASSPLGRTGSYEQYF	TGTGCCAGCAGCCCACTAGGCCGGACAGGGTCCTACGAGCAGTACTTC
TRBV10-3	TRBJ2-7	.	.	CAISESSYEQYF	TGTGCCATCAGTGAGTCGAGCTACGAGCAGTACTTC
TRBV19	TRBJ2-1	.	.	CASSIHSGSYNEQFF	TGTGCCAGTAGTATCCATAGCGGCTCCTACAATGAGCAGTTCTTC
TRBV27	TRBJ2-2	TRBD2	.	CASSSGTTKELFF	TGTGCCAGCTCCTCCGGGACTACTAAAGAGCTGTTTTTT
TRBV9	TRBJ1-6	.	.	CASSVASGPPNSPLHF	TGTGCCAGCAGCGTAGCTTCAGGTCCACCTAATTCACCCCTCCACTTT
TRBV11-2	TRBJ2-1	.	.	CASSFLTGRYNEQFF	TGTGCCAGCAGCTTTCTTACCGGGAGATACAATGAGCAGTTCTTC
TRBV4-1	TRBJ1-3	.	.	CASSQEWGNTIYF	TGCGCCAGCAGCCAAGAGTGGGGAAACACCATATATTTT
TRBV6-1	TRBJ1-6	.	.	CASSGLESPLHF	TGTGCCAGCAGTGGCCTGGAATCACCCCTCCACTTT
TRBV30	TRBJ1-2	.	.	CAQGHTLANYGYTF	TGTGCCCAGGGACATACTCTAGCTAACTATGGCTACACCTTC
TRBV28	TRBJ2-7	.	.	CASSHGSSGSYEQYF	TGTGCCAGCAGTCATGGTTCCTCGGGCTCCTACGAGCAGTACTTC
TRBV28	TRBJ2-4	TRBD1	.	CASSQTGLAKNIQYF	TGTGCCAGCAGTCAGACAGGGCTAGCCAAAAACATTCAGTACTTC
TRBV14	TRBJ2-7	.	.	CASSQGQPVYEQYF	TGTGCCAGCAGCCAAGGGCAGCCAGTCTACGAGCAGTACTTC
TRBV28	TRBJ1-2	.	.	CASSLPGTLANYGYTF	TGTGCCAGCAGTTTGCCAGGCACACTAGCTAACTATGGCTACACCTTC
TRBV13	TRBJ2-1	.	.	CASSPGGLETTYNEQFF	TGTGCCAGCAGCCCCGGGGGTCTAGAGACAACCTACAATGAGCAGTTCTTC
TRBV5-4	TRBJ1-4	.	.	CASSLSVGEKLFF	TGTGCCAGCAGCTTGTCCGTGGGAGAAAAACTGTTTTTT
TRBV11-2	TRBJ2-1	.	.	CASSLVRRGDEQFF	TGTGCCAGCAGCTTAGTGAGAAGGGGCGATGAGCAGTTCTTC
TRBV2	TRBJ1-5	.	.	CASSDQQVAQPQHF	TGTGCCAGCAGTGACCAACAGGTCGCTCAGCCCCAGCATTTT
TRBV13	TRBJ1-2	TRBD1	.	CASSLIGTGRGFGYGYTF	TGTGCCAGCAGCTTAATTGGGACAGGGCGAGGATTTGGCTATGGCTACACCTTC
TRBV19	TRBJ2-3	.	.	CASSQIPGAESTDTQYF	TGTGCCAGTAGTCAGATCCCTGGAGCGGAGAGCACAGATACGCAGTATTTT
TRBV7-2	TRBJ2-7	TRBD2	once	CASSFATSGRSYEQYF	TGTGCCAGCAGCTTTGCGACTAGCGGGAGATCCTACGAGCAGTACTTC
TRBV2	TRBJ1-5	.	.	CASQDSYSNQPQHF	TGTGCCAGCCAGGACAGTTATAGCAATCAGCCCCAGCATTTT
TRBV28	TRBJ1-4	.	once	CASSLGRWGEKLFF	TGTGCCAGCAGTTTAGGACGGTGGGGCGAAAAACTGTTTTTT
TRBV4-2	TRBJ2-1	.	once	CASSQEFQGRDEQFF	TGTGCCAGCAGCCAAGAATTCCAGGGGCGCGATGAGCAGTTCTTC
TRBV4-1	TRBJ1-5	.	.	CASSQDIQGYQPQHF	TGCGCCAGCAGCCAAGATATTCAGGGATATCAGCCCCAGCATTTT
TRBV19	TRBJ2-3	.	.	CASSIRLGLRQSTDTQYF	TGTGCCAGTAGTATAAGGTTGGGGTTGAGGCAAAGCACAGATACGCAGTATTTT
TRBV11-2	TRBJ1-6	.	.	CASSLQQGGGSPLHF	TGTGCCAGCAGCTTACAGCAGGGAGGGGGATCACCCCTCCACTTT